The clone carrying this TCR beta chain has only a few counts. Its target is unknown. The record originates from a study of T cell responses to AZD1222 COVID-19 vaccine. Overall study findings and caveats: Elevations in Spike-specific TCR breadth and depth followed administration of two AZD1222 doses. Donor demographics were predominantly white British with a female majority; clonal diversity may be underestimated. Among spike-specific TCRs, nearly half reportedly target unmutated variant regions.

Clones were sequenced by immunoSEQ multiplex PCR, and TCRdb holds only the in-frame ones, with some missing. The sample lists 170,000 or so clones; approximately 90% were seen once. The length of the CDR3 is 13 residues. The V gene lost 7 bases and the J gene lost 0 bases, with 10 bases spanning the gap. Per germline, CDR1 SGHRS and CDR2 YFSETQ. This sequence joins TRBV5-1 and TRBJ1-1, with D possibly TRBD1 on 6 matching bases. The origin of this receptor is an adult in good health. This specimen consisted of peripheral blood, obtained on day 0 of AZD1222 vaccination. The CDR3 nucleotides read TGCGCCAGCCGACAGGCTTTGAACACTGAAGCTTTCTTT. This translates into CASRQALNTEAFF. The complete variable domain, with remaining parts taken from reference TRBV5-1 and TRBJ1-1, reads KAGVTQTPRYLIKTRGQQVTLSCSPISGHRSVSWYQQTPGQGLQFLFEYFSETQRNKGNFPGRFSGRQFSNSRSEMNVSTLELGDSALYLCASRQALNTEAFFGQGTRLTVV.